This TCR beta chain emerged from a study of control samples from healthy donors and cancer patients. Generated by immunoSEQ multiplex PCR, the TCRdb table keeps only in-frame clones and is missing some. The sample contains roughly 130,000 clones, 80% to 90% of which appear only once. With 4 bases removed from V and 5 bases from J, the gap between germline ends came to 5 bases. Germline loops: CDR1 LGHDT, CDR2 YNNKEL (reference sequence). CDR3 length: 11 amino acids. Sequencing was carried out using blood. This TCR came from a woman in her 30s in good health. This sequence joins TRBV3-1 (or the pseudogene TRBV3-2) and TRBJ1-2; D not certain. Here the CDR3 DNA reads TGTGCCAGCAGCCGGGGATATGGCTACACCTTC. It encodes CASSRGYGYTF.